The T cell receptor (beta chain) described here comes from a study of T cells after yellow fever vaccination. For the study at large: In the case of low-cell-number fractions, SMART-Seq v4 Ultra Low Input was used for preparation.

This clonotype was recorded a few times. Its target is unknown. General study points: It was a weaker secondary response, yet one that peaked faster, at day 5 versus 15. Reappearance after the booster was seen for most primary-vaccination clones, at 96% CD4 and 70% to 90% CD8.

TCRdb analysed the 5' RACE reads with MiXCR anew, one entry per CDR3 protein. The sample holds some 170,000 distinct CDR3 sequences, 7% to 10% seen once. Per the germline V gene, CDR1 is DFQATT and CDR2 is SNEGSKA (reference sequence). The CDR3 sequence is 13 residues long. The germline V and J ends were trimmed by 0 bases and 3 bases, with 5 bases remaining between them. This receptor was identified in a man younger than 35 who received the YFV17D yellow fever vaccine. This chain connects TRBV20-1 to TRBJ2-2; D gene uncertain. The sequencing here drew on CD8+ T cells sorted from PBMCs, taken 45 days after the yellow fever booster vaccination. CDR3 in amino acids: CSARESYTGELFF. CDR3 sequence (DNA): TGCAGTGCTAGAGAGAGTTACACCGGGGAGCTGTTTTTT.